The T cell receptor (beta chain) under discussion was sequenced for a study of blood T cell repertoires in COVID-19. V lost 2 bases, J lost 0 bases, and 7 bases lay in between. Per the germline V gene, CDR1 is SNHLY and CDR2 is FYNNEI. This CDR3 spans 15 amino acids. The study drew participants aged about 18 to 90 years from roughly 25 US areas. Only in-frame clones appear in the TCRdb table, and some are missing; sequencing was by immunoSEQ multiplex PCR. The sample contains hundreds of thousands of clones, around 90% of which appear only once. This chain joins TRBV2 and TRBJ2-2; unclear D gene. This sequence was found in a woman in her fifties or sixties who had recovered from COVID-19. The material sequenced was PBMCs or T cells enriched from blood (not recorded which). CDR3 sequence: CASSEQSTNTGELFF. CDR3 coding DNA: TGTGCCAGCAGTGAACAATCTACGAACACCGGGGAGCTGTTTTTT.